The T cell receptor beta chain described here comes from a study of shared clonotypes between healthy human individuals. As defined, naive CD8 cells were CD45RO-negative and positively selected for CCR7, with terminally differentiated effector memory CD45RA+ cells excluded. Clones were sequenced by immunoSEQ multiplex PCR, and TCRdb holds only the in-frame ones, with some missing. The table has about 2 million clones, approximately 94% seen once. CDR3 length: 15 amino acids. V lost 4 bases and J 0 bases, leaving 12 bases between the germline ends. The germline V gene encodes CDR1 SGHAT and CDR2 FQNNGV.

Sequencing was done on a sample of naive CD8+ T cells sorted from blood. The clonotype originates from a man aged 18-30 years in good health. V usage is TRBV11-2 and J usage is TRBJ1-1, with D possibly being TRBD1 (6 bases). Here the CDR3 DNA reads TGTGCCAGCAGCTCCTGGACAGCTATGAACACTGAAGCTTTCTTT. Its translation: CASSSWTAMNTEAFF.